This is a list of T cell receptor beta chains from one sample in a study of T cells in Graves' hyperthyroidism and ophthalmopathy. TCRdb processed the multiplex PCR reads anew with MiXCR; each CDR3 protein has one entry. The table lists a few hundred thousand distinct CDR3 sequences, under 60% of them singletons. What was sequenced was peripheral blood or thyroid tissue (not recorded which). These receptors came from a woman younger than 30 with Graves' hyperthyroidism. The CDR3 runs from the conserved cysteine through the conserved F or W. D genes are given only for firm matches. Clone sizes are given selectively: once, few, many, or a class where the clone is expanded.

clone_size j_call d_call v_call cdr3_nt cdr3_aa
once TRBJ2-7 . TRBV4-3 TGCGCCAGCAGCCAAGGCGCGGAAGACTACGAGCAGAACTTC CASSQGAEDYEQNF
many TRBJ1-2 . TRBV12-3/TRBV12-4 TGTGCCAGCACCCCGAGGGCCATCGGTGGCTACACCTTC CASTPRAIGGYTF
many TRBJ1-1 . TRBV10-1 TGCGCCAGCAGTGACGGTACTGAAGCTTTCTTT CASSDGTEAFF
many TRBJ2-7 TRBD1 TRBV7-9 TGTGCCAGCAGCCCCACAATACAGGGGGCGAGGTACGAGCAGTACTTC CASSPTIQGARYEQYF
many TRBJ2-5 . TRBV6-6 TGTGCCAGCAGTTACCTCGGCAGGAAGGAGACCCAGTACTTC CASSYLGRKETQYF
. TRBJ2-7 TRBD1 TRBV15 TGTGCCACCAGCAGTTCAACAGGGGACCTCTCCTACGAGCAGTACTTC CATSSSTGDLSYEQYF
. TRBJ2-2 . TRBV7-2 TGTGCCGGCAGCTTCCCGACAGTCACCGGGGAGCTGTTTTTT CAGSFPTVTGELFF
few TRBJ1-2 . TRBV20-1 TGCAGTGCTAGAGATACACTCGGGGAGATATTTAACTATGGCTACACCTTC CSARDTLGEIFNYGYTF
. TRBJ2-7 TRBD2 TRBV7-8 TGTGCCAGCAGCTTAGTCTATTCTAGCGGGAGGGACTACGAGCAGTACTTC CASSLVYSSGRDYEQYF
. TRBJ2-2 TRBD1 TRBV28 TGTGCCAGCAGTGGGGACAGGGGTAGCGGGGAGCTGTTTTTT CASSGDRGSGELFF
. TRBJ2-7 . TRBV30 TGTGCCTGGAGGACTGCGCCCTCCTACGAGCAGTACTTC CAWRTAPSYEQYF
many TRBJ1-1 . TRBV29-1 TGCAGCGTTGACGAACGTGGGAGGGAGGGAGGCACTGAAGCTTTCTTT CSVDERGREGGTEAFF
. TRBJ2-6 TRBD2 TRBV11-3 TGTGCCAGCAGCTCGATAAGGACTAGCGGATCTGGGGCCAACGTCCTGACTTTC CASSSIRTSGSGANVLTF
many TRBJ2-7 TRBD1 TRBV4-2 TGCGCCAGCAGCCAAGACAGGGGATCATCCTACGAGCAGTACTTC CASSQDRGSSYEQYF
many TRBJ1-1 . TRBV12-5 TGTGCTAGTGGTTTGGTCAACATTGCTGCAGCTTTCTTT CASGLVNIAAAFF
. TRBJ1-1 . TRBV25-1 TGTGCTAGAGATGGGGGGGGGAACACTGAAGCTTTCTTT CARDGGGNTEAFF
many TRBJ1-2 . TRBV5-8 TGTGCCAGCAGCTTAGAAGGGACCTATGTCTACACCTTC CASSLEGTYVYTF
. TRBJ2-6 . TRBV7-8 TGTGCCAGCAGCTTAGGCCCGACAGCCCCGTCTGCTGAAGCTTTC CASSLGPTAPSAEAF
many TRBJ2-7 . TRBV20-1 TGCAGTGCTAGTCGTGCCTACGAGCAGTACTTC CSASRAYEQYF
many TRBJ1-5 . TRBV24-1 TGTGCCACCAGTGATCTAAGCAATCAGCCCCAGCATTTT CATSDLSNQPQHF
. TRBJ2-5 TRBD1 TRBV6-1 TGTGCCAGCAGGGTACAGGGGTTTCACCAAGAGACCCAGTACTTC CASRVQGFHQETQYF
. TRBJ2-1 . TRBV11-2 TGTGCCAGCAGCTTAGTGGGCAGACGAGGCTACAATGAGCAGTTCTTC CASSLVGRRGYNEQFF
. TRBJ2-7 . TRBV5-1 TGCGCCAGCAGCTTGGCGCCGGCTAGCGTTACCGAGCAGTACTTC CASSLAPASVTEQYF
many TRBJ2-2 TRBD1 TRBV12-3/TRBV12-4 TGTGCCAGCAGTTCGGGACAGGGGACGATCGGGGAGCTGTTTTTT CASSSGQGTIGELFF
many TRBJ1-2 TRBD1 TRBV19 TGTGCCAGCCGCTCAGGGGGCGCCTACTATGGCTACACCTTC CASRSGGAYYGYTF
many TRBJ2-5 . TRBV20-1 TGCAGTGCTAGTGAGGCGGCTCAGAGTCTGCGGGAGACCCAGTACTTC CSASEAAQSLRETQYF
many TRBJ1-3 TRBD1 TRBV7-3 TGTGCCAGCAGCCGGGACAGTAGCTCTGGAAACACCATATATTTT CASSRDSSSGNTIYF
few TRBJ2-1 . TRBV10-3 TGTGCCATCAGTGAGTCGGGAGTTGCGAAGTTCTTC CAISESGVAKFF
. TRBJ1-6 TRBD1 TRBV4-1 TGCGCCAGCAGCCAAGGGGTAGACAGGGGGCTTAATTCACCCCTCCACTTT CASSQGVDRGLNSPLHF
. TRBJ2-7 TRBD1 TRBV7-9 TGTGCCAGCAGCACCAACCGGGACAGGGGTACCGACGAGCAGTACTTC CASSTNRDRGTDEQYF
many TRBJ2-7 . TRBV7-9 TGTGCCAGCACCGACCGGGACACCACCTCCTACGAGCAGTACTTC CASTDRDTTSYEQYF
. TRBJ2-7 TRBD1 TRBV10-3 TGTGCCATCGGGCGGGACAGGGGCTTCTACGAGCAGTACTTC CAIGRDRGFYEQYF
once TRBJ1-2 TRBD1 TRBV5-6 TGTGCCAGCAGCGGGAAGGACAGGGAAGAAGACTATGGCTACACCTTC CASSGKDREEDYGYTF
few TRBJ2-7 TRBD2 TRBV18 TGTGCCAGCTCACCCTGGACTAGCGGACCACCCTACGAGCAGTACTTC CASSPWTSGPPYEQYF
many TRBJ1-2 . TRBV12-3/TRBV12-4 TGTGCCAGCAGTCTCACAGGGACTGGCTACACCTTC CASSLTGTGYTF
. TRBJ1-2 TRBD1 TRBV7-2 TGTGCCAGCAGCCCGCGGGACAGAACCACCGGGGAGAACTATGGCTACACCTTC CASSPRDRTTGENYGYTF